The 30 T cell receptor beta chains below come from one sample, sequenced in a study of T cell responses to AZD1222 COVID-19 vaccine listed by TCRdb under 2021. Preparation of the library involved the immunoSEQ multiplex PCR assay. TCRdb stores this immuneACCESS table with in-frame sequences only. Part of the clones is absent; in the studies checked, under half of the shortfall reflects unresolved V genes, and no reason is known for the rest. Across this sample there are about 81,000 clones, with under 95% seen only once. The top ten constitute 5.2% of the sample. Interpreted using the paper, the time point label stands for: baseline before first vaccination. Sequencing was performed on peripheral blood, taken on day 0 of AZD1222 vaccination. These receptors were collected from an adult in good health.

This clone turned up a few times. The chain combines TRBV11-2 with TRBJ1-3; 8 bases match TRBD1. Germline CDR1 SGHAT, CDR2 FQNNGV. The CDR3 extends over 13 amino acids. Unmatched junction bases numbered 2, after V lost 5 bases and J lost 5 bases. CDR3 DNA: TGTGCCAGCAGCCCAGGGGGCCGAAACACCATATATTTT. Translating gives CASSPGGRNTIYF.

The genes are TRBV10-3 and TRBJ1-1; D is unresolved. V gave up 6 bases and J gave up 8 bases, with 19 bases separating them. Germline V gene sequence: CDR1 ENHRY, CDR2 SYGVKD. The CDR3 extends over 14 amino acids. The DNA for the CDR3 is TGTGCCATCAGAAATCTAGACCGGGAGGAAGAAGCTTTCTTT. Translation gives CAIRNLDREEEAFF.

The CDR3 DNA follows: TGTGCCAGCAGTTTTTTACCGCCCCCTGGAAACACCATATATTTT. Protein sequence: CASSFLPPPGNTIYF. The chain is built from TRBV27 and TRBJ1-3; no definite D call. Trimming stripped 3 bases from V and 2 bases from J, with 11 bases between. CDR1 and CDR2 (germline): MNHEY, SMNVEV (reference sequence). The CDR3 is 15 residues long.

Written as DNA, the CDR3 is TGTGCCAGCAGCTTACAACCGGGACTAGCGGGAGCGAACACCGGGGAGCTGTTTTTT. This encodes CASSLQPGLAGANTGELFF. The V call is TRBV11-3, the J call TRBJ2-2; 14 bases are shared with TRBD2. Germline-derived CDR1 and CDR2 are SGHNT and YENEEA. The CDR3 is 19 amino acids. V dropped 2 bases and J dropped 0; count of bases not matched to a gene: 5.

V is TRBV13 and J is TRBJ2-1, with D perhaps assigned TRBD1 or TRBD2 (5 bases each). Per germline, CDR1 PRHDT and CDR2 FYEKMQ (reference sequence). CDR3 size: 17 residues. The ends were cut back, 5 bases at V and 0 bases at J, with 17 bases in the middle. The CDR3 DNA reads as TGTGCCAGCAGCGACGGTATGGGGGAGAGCTCCTACAATGAGCAGTTCTTC. Protein: CASSDGMGESSYNEQFF.

The chain recombines TRBV19 with TRBJ1-2; no clear D. The CDR3 consists of 12 residues. With 8 bases removed from V and 4 bases from J, the gap between germline ends came to 11 bases. Per germline, CDR1 LNHDA and CDR2 SQIVND (reference sequence). CDR3 in DNA: TGTGCCAGTGGGCGTTCTGTCTATGGCTACACCTTC. Translating gives CASGRSVYGYTF.

This clone showed up just once. The chain uses TRBV7-9 and TRBJ1-5; 9 positions agree with TRBD1. Germline values: CDR1 SEHNR, CDR2 FQNEAQ (reference sequence). V lost 4 bases and J lost 3; bases outside the gene matches: 7. The length of the CDR3 is 16 residues. Here the CDR3 DNA reads TGTGCCAGCAGCTCAACCGGGACAGGGAACAATCAGCCCCAGCATTTT. Translated: CASSSTGTGNNQPQHF.

This clone was counted a few times. CDR3 nucleotide sequence: TGTGCCAGCAGCAGGAGTTCCGGGGTAGACTCCTACGAGCAGTACTTC. Translating gives CASSRSSGVDSYEQYF. V gene TRBV4-2 combines with J gene TRBJ2-7; possibly TRBD2 for D (5 bases). Germline CDR1 reads LGHNA; CDR2 reads YNFKEQ. The CDR3 totals 16 residues. Trimming shortened V by 5 bases and J by 0 bases, and 17 bases separated the two germline ends.

The CDR3 sequence: CASSTRTSGTNNEQFF. In DNA, the CDR3 is TGCGCCAGCAGCACCCGGACTAGCGGGACCAACAATGAGCAGTTCTTC. The chain has TRBV4-3 and TRBJ2-1, with 12 bases lining up with TRBD2. V lost 5 bases to trimming and J lost 5 bases; unmatched junction nucleotides: 7. This CDR3 has 16 amino acids. The germline gives CDR1 LGHNA, CDR2 YSLEER.

The chain employs TRBV4-1 and TRBJ1-3; D perhaps matches TRBD1 (5 bases). The CDR3 extends over 16 amino acids. Germline CDR1 reads MGHRA; CDR2 reads YSYEKL. Trimming stripped 2 bases from V and 0 bases from J, with 11 bases between. The CDR3 DNA reads as TGCGCCAGCAGCCAATCAGGGATTAGCTCTGGAAACACCATATATTTT. Protein product: CASSQSGISSGNTIYF.

The chain links TRBV7-9 to TRBJ2-7, with D tentatively TRBD1 (6 bases). Germline loops: CDR1 SEHNR, CDR2 FQNEAQ (reference sequence). V was trimmed by 1 base and J by 7 bases, leaving 23 bases between them. The CDR3 extends over 17 amino acids. The CDR3 loop is CASSLDAGAGALGEQYF. The CDR3 DNA is TGTGCCAGCAGCTTAGACGCGGGTGCAGGGGCGCTGGGGGAGCAGTACTTC. The whole variable domain, remainder taken from reference TRBV7-9 and TRBJ2-7, is DTGVSQNPRHKITKRGQNVTFRCDPISEHNRLYWYRQTLGQGPEFLTYFQNEAQLEKSRLLSDRFSAERPKGSFSTLEIQRTEQGDSAMYLCASSLDAGAGALGEQYFGPGTRLTVT.

The chain is built from TRBV27 and TRBJ2-3, with TRBD1 as a possible D gene (6 bases). The CDR3 covers 14 residues. Germline-derived CDR1 and CDR2 are MNHEY and SMNVEV (reference sequence). V was shortened by 5 bases and J by 4 bases, with 13 bases between the two germline ends. The CDR3 sequence is CASSGQFVADTQYF. In DNA, the CDR3 is TGTGCCAGCAGTGGACAGTTTGTGGCAGATACGCAGTATTTT.

As regards this clone: The same CDR3 is also encoded by other DNA sequences in this sample. The chain carries TRBV7-3 and TRBJ2-2; D is uncertain. Trimming pared 0 bases from V and 2 bases from J, leaving 1 base between. Germline V gene sequence: CDR1 SGHTA, CDR2 FQGTGA. CDR3 length: 13 amino acids. In DNA, the CDR3 is TGTGCCAGCAGCTTAACAAACACCGGGGAGCTGTTTTTT. Protein product: CASSLTNTGELFF.

The CDR3 reads CAWSVSWPEAFF. DNA for the CDR3: TGTGCCTGGAGTGTCAGTTGGCCTGAAGCTTTCTTT. The J gene is TRBJ1-1, the V gene TRBV30; D is undetermined. Germline-derived CDR1 and CDR2 are GTSNPN and SVGIG (reference sequence). This CDR3 is built from 12 residues. Trimming shortened V by 0 bases and J by 6 bases, and 8 bases separated the two germline ends.

This sequence joins TRBV5-8 and TRBJ2-7; D possibly uses TRBD1 or TRBD2 (5 bases each). Between the trimmed V and J ends, which lost 6 bases and 0 bases, there was a span of 13 bases. Germline values: CDR1 SGHTS, CDR2 YDEGEE. The CDR3 has 14 amino acids. This chain's CDR3 is CASTPRGFSYEQYF. The DNA of the CDR3 is TGTGCCAGCACCCCCCGGGGCTTCTCCTACGAGCAGTACTTC.

Only a few counts were recorded for this clone. This chain connects TRBV19 to TRBJ2-2; 8 nucleotides align to TRBD1. CDR1 is LNHDA, CDR2 SQIVND, per germline (reference sequence). V was pared by 3 bases and J by 3 bases, with 9 bases of the junction left unmatched. The length of the CDR3 is 17 residues. This chain's CDR3 is CASSIGAGGGDTGELFF. For the CDR3, the DNA is TGTGCCAGTAGTATCGGGGCAGGGGGCGGTGACACCGGGGAGCTGTTTTTT.

This chain joins TRBV7-3 and TRBJ2-7, with D hard to call. CDR3 size: 15 residues. CDR1 is SGHTA and CDR2 is FQGTGA in the germline V gene. Trimming took off 6 bases at V and 2 bases at J, with 17 bases between the two ends. The CDR3 is CASSSRVGWAYEQYF. In nucleotides, the CDR3 is TGTGCCAGCAGTTCAAGGGTGGGCTGGGCCTACGAGCAGTACTTC.

In DNA, the CDR3 is TGTGCCAGCAGCTCACAGGGGTCCACCGGGGAGCTGTTTTTT. Amino acids: CASSSQGSTGELFF. The genes are TRBV5-4 and TRBJ2-2, with TRBD1 matching 7 bases. The V and J ends lost 3 bases and 4 bases, in that order; junction bases with no gene match: 3. Germline lookup yields CDR1 SGHNT and CDR2 YYREEE (reference sequence). The CDR3 has 14 residues.

CDR3 nucleotide sequence: TGTGCCAGTAGGATACAGGGAGTGGGAAACACCATATATTTT. Encoded protein: CASRIQGVGNTIYF. V usage is TRBV19 and J usage is TRBJ1-3; weak D call: TRBD1 (6 bases). The length of the CDR3 is 14 residues. The germline CDR1 and CDR2 sequences are LNHDA and SQIVND (reference sequence). Deletions cut 6 bases from V and 4 bases from J, with 13 bases between.

The rearrangement joins TRBV13 to TRBJ2-1, with TRBD2 matching over 7 bases. Germline trimming cut 9 bases from V and 4 bases from J; bases unmatched to any gene: 3. CDR3 length equals 12 residues. From germline, CDR1 is PRHDT and CDR2 FYEKMQ (reference sequence). CDR3 coding DNA: TGTGCCAGTACTAGCGTTTACAATGAGCAGTTCTTC. It is translated as CASTSVYNEQFF.

This sequence joins TRBV4-1 and TRBJ2-7; the D call may be TRBD1 or TRBD2 (5 bases each). The germline CDR1 and CDR2 sequences are MGHRA and YSYEKL. The CDR3 runs to 16 residues. Trimming stripped 0 bases from V and 2 bases from J, with 14 bases between. The CDR3 reads CASSQERVRGPYEQYF. DNA of the CDR3: TGCGCCAGCAGCCAAGAGCGGGTAAGGGGTCCCTACGAGCAGTACTTC.

The V and J genes are TRBV9 and TRBJ1-2; 8 bases align to TRBD1. CDR3 length: 16 amino acids. CDR1 and CDR2 from the germline V gene are SGDLS and YYNGEE. V lost 3 bases, J lost 6 bases, and 13 bases stayed unmatched. CDR3 region: CASSEEDRVALDGYTF. CDR3 coding DNA: TGTGCCAGCAGCGAGGAGGACAGGGTGGCCTTGGATGGCTACACCTTC.

In DNA form, the CDR3 reads TGCGCCAGCAGCTTCCCGGGGAGCTCTGGGGCCAACGTCCTGACTTTC. This codes for CASSFPGSSGANVLTF. The chain couples TRBV5-1 to TRBJ2-6; D is perhaps TRBD2 (5 bases). The CDR3 has 16 amino acids. CDR1 is SGHRS, CDR2 YFSETQ, per germline. Trimming left V 2 bases short and J 0 bases short, with 9 bases between.

The chain carries TRBV20-1 and TRBJ2-5; perhaps D is TRBD1 or TRBD2 (5 bases each). The V and J ends lost 3 bases and 5 bases respectively, with 7 bases between them. This CDR3 is 11 amino acids long. CDR1 is DFQATT and CDR2 is SNEGSKA in the germline V gene (reference sequence). CDR3 loop: CSARWGETQYF. CDR3 nucleotide sequence: TGCAGTGCTAGGTGGGGGGAGACCCAGTACTTC.

J is TRBJ1-2 and V is TRBV7-2; TRBD1 matches 7 bases. The CDR3 consists of 14 residues. The J segment lost 4 bases and the V segment lost 3 bases, leaving 5 bases of the junction unmatched. CDR1 is SGHTA, CDR2 FQGNSA, per germline. The CDR3 DNA follows: TGTGCCAGCAGCTTCGGGACAGCTATCTATGGCTACACCTTC. This sequence encodes CASSFGTAIYGYTF.

This clone has only a few counts. This chain links TRBV5-1 with TRBJ1-2, with D uncertain. Trimming cost V 0 bases and J 3 bases, with 9 bases left between them. The length of the CDR3 is 14 residues. Germline-derived CDR1 and CDR2 are SGHRS and YFSETQ. The CDR3 here is CASSLAGRDYGYTF. In nucleotides, the CDR3 is TGCGCCAGCAGCTTGGCCGGGAGGGACTATGGCTACACCTTC.

This clone was detected many times. The genes are TRBV3-1 (or the pseudogene TRBV3-2) and TRBJ1-2; D not resolved. Germline V CDR1 and CDR2: LGHDT, YNNKEL (reference sequence). The length of the CDR3 is 10 residues. V was pared by 1 base and J by 13 bases, with 7 bases between. DNA for the CDR3: TGTGCCAGCAGCCAAGGAGTCTTCACCTTC. This translates into CASSQGVFTF.

This sequence joins TRBV5-4 and TRBJ1-6; D is uncertain. CDR1 is SGHNT and CDR2 is YYREEE in the germline V gene (reference sequence). V was pared by 1 base and J by 0 bases, with 8 bases between. This CDR3 is built from 16 residues. The CDR3: CASSLKGSSYNSPLHF. CDR3 DNA sequence: TGTGCCAGCAGCTTGAAGGGTAGCTCCTATAATTCACCCCTCCACTTT.

This sequence joins TRBV2 and TRBJ2-1; 11 positions agree with TRBD2. The germline V gene has CDR1 SNHLY and CDR2 FYNNEI. CDR3 size: 14 residues. V shed 7 bases and J 4 bases; nucleotides not matched to a gene: 3. The DNA for the CDR3 is TGTGCCAGCACGGGACTAGCGGAGTACAATGAGCAGTTCTTC. The encoded protein is CASTGLAEYNEQFF.

This clone was detected only once. The chain carries TRBV9 and TRBJ1-1, with a tentative D call TRBD1 (5 bases). Trimming shortened V by 4 bases and J by 5 bases, and 12 bases separated the two germline ends. CDR3 size: 13 residues. Germline V gene data show CDR1 as SGDLS and CDR2 as YYNGEE. As DNA, the CDR3 is TGTGCCAGCAGCCCCTCAGGGAGGACTGAAGCTTTCTTT. Translating gives CASSPSGRTEAFF.